Each of the 27 T cell receptor beta chains below was sequenced from the same sample in a study of blood T cell repertoires in COVID-19. The data were produced by immunoSEQ multiplex PCR, yet TCRdb's version contains in-frame clones alone and is incomplete. The table records roughly 80,000 clones, about 80% of them present only once. The sequencing input was peripheral blood. The receptors originated from a man at least 80 years old with acute or convalescent COVID-19.

This sequence joins TRBV5-1 and TRBJ1-2; TRBD1 matches 7 bases. The germline gives CDR1 SGHRS, CDR2 YFSETQ. The CDR3 runs to 14 residues. V was clipped by 7 bases and J by 7 bases; unmatched bases: 13. The CDR3, as DNA: TGCGCCAGCGGCCTGGAAGGGGGCGCCCGTGGCTACACCTTC. It yields the protein CASGLEGGARGYTF.

In this sample, this clone turned up a few times. The chain is built from TRBV9 and TRBJ2-5, with TRBD2 matching over 9 bases. The germline gives CDR1 SGDLS, CDR2 YYNGEE. The CDR3 runs to 15 residues. With 0 bases clipped from V and 4 bases from J, the junction kept 4 bases outside the gene matches. CDR3 nucleotides: TGTGCCAGCAGCGTAGGCGGGGGGGTAGGAGAGACCCAGTACTTC. Protein sequence: CASSVGGGVGETQYF.

CDR3 loop: CASSRGPNEKLFF. The CDR3 region has the DNA TGTGCCAGCAGCAGGGGGCCTAATGAAAAACTGTTTTTT. The chain recombines TRBV2 with TRBJ1-4; 8 nucleotides align to TRBD1. The CDR3 spans 13 residues. The trim removed 6 bases at V and 3 bases at J, leaving 0 bases unmatched. Germline V gene sequence: CDR1 SNHLY, CDR2 FYNNEI.

This clone is a singleton in its sample. This chain connects TRBV13 to TRBJ2-1; 9 bases are shared with TRBD1. Germline CDR1 is PRHDT and CDR2 is FYEKMQ (reference sequence). V dropped 5 bases and J dropped 7; count of bases not matched to a gene: 9. The CDR3 extends over 15 amino acids. CDR3: CASSRGQGWLNEQFF. As DNA, the CDR3 is TGTGCCAGCAGCCGAGGACAGGGGTGGTTGAATGAGCAGTTCTTC.

J is TRBJ2-1 and V is TRBV9; a possible D gene is TRBD2 (6 bases). The V gene lost 1 base and the J gene lost 7 bases, with 15 bases spanning the gap. Germline-derived CDR1 and CDR2 are SGDLS and YYNGEE. CDR3 length equals 15 residues. The CDR3 protein is CASSVSWGVENEQFF. The CDR3 DNA is TGTGCCAGCAGCGTATCCTGGGGGGTCGAAAATGAGCAGTTCTTC.

J is TRBJ1-6 and V is TRBV4-1; TRBD1 matches at 8 bases. V lost 2 bases and J lost 4; bases outside the gene matches: 4. Germline assignment: CDR1 MGHRA and CDR2 YSYEKL. The CDR3 length is 16 residues. CDR3 sequence reads: CASSQITGGYNSPLHF. As DNA, the CDR3 is TGCGCCAGCAGCCAAATAACAGGGGGTTATAATTCACCCCTCCACTTT.

In its sample, this clone was seen many times. The chain links TRBV11-2 to TRBJ1-2; 8 bases align to TRBD1. From germline, CDR1 is SGHAT and CDR2 FQNNGV. With V trimmed by 5 bases and J by 4 bases, 12 bases remained unmatched. The CDR3 runs 16 residues. CDR3 DNA sequence: TGTGCCAGCAGCCTAGGACCGCTGGGGACAGGCTATGGCTACACCTTC. Residues: CASSLGPLGTGYGYTF.

The rearrangement uses TRBV6-5 and TRBJ1-2, with D uncertain. V gave up 7 bases and J gave up 2 bases, with 14 bases separating them. The CDR3 is made up of 14 amino acids. Germline V lookup: CDR1 MNHEY, CDR2 SVGAGI. DNA of the CDR3: TGTGCCAGCAAACCCCTTGACACCAACTATGGCTACACCTTC. Its translation is CASKPLDTNYGYTF.

DNA for the CDR3: TGTGCCAGCAGCTTTACTAGCGGGGGAACAGATACGCAGTATTTT. This translates into CASSFTSGGTDTQYF. The chain carries TRBV11-3 and TRBJ2-3; 11 bases agree with TRBD2. From germline, CDR1 is SGHNT and CDR2 YENEEA. The CDR3 is 15 amino acids. J was trimmed by 3 bases and V by 3 bases; bases with no gene match: 2.

The chain employs TRBV5-8 and TRBJ2-2; 9 bases fit TRBD1. The junction had 5 bases not matched to a gene; V was cut back by 4 bases and J by 7 bases. The germline V gene has CDR1 SGHTS and CDR2 YDEGEE. The CDR3 loop spans 14 amino acids. The CDR3 DNA is TGTGCCAGCAGCGGGTACAGGGGGCTCGGGGAGCTGTTTTTT. This sequence encodes CASSGYRGLGELFF.

V usage is TRBV28 and J usage is TRBJ2-2; a weak D match, TRBD1 (6 bases). The V end was cut by 2 bases, the J end by 3 bases, with 13 bases between. Germline lookup yields CDR1 MDHEN and CDR2 SYDVKM. The CDR3 totals 16 residues. The CDR3 nucleotides read TGTGCCAGCAGTTTAGGGGACACCACGGACACCGGGGAGCTGTTTTTT. It yields the protein CASSLGDTTDTGELFF.

This clone showed up just once. The conserved closing phenylalanine or tryptophan is absent in this CDR3, likely reflecting a read error. The DNA is left out, because the CDR3 cannot be placed on it with certainty; the CDR3 is given as TCRdb lists it. CDR3: CASSDRTRGLIDNV. The chain links TRBV2 to TRBJ2-3; the DNA was not used to check the table's D call, TRBD2. In germline, CDR1 is SNHLY, CDR2 FYNNEI. The CDR3 has 14 residues if both end residues are counted.

The gene calls are TRBV5-1 and TRBJ2-3, with D possibly matching TRBD2 (6 bases). Germline V gene lookup returns CDR1 SGHRS and CDR2 YFSETQ. The CDR3 totals 16 residues. V lost 0 bases and J 3 bases, leaving 14 bases between the germline ends. The CDR3 nucleotides are TGCGCCAGCAGCTTGGCCCAGCTAGGAGGGACAGATACGCAGTATTTT. Its protein product is CASSLAQLGGTDTQYF.

The CDR3 region is CASSFGGQSTDTQYF. DNA of the CDR3: TGTGCCAGCAGCTTCGGGGGACAGAGCACAGATACGCAGTATTTT. The chain joins TRBV9 to TRBJ2-3, with TRBD1 as a possible D gene (7 bases). The CDR3 loop spans 15 amino acids. Trimming took 4 bases from V and 0 from J, leaving 12 bases between them. Germline V gives CDR1 SGDLS, CDR2 YYNGEE. Full variable domain (remainder filled in from reference TRBV9 and TRBJ2-3): DSGVTQTPKHLITATGQRVTLRCSPRSGDLSVYWYQQSLDQGLQFLIQYYNGEERAKGNILERFSAQQFPDLHSELNLSSLELGDSALYFCASSFGGQSTDTQYFGPGTRLTVL.

The V call is TRBV5-1, the J call TRBJ1-2; 10 positions agree with TRBD1. With 4 bases clipped from V and 7 bases from J, the junction kept 4 bases outside the gene matches. CDR1 is SGHRS and CDR2 is YFSETQ in the germline V gene. This CDR3 has 13 amino acids. CDR3: CASSPGQGGGYTF. CDR3 in DNA: TGCGCCAGCAGCCCAGGACAGGGGGGTGGCTACACCTTC.

The chain carries TRBV19 and TRBJ1-5; TRBD1 might be the D (5 bases). Germline loops: CDR1 LNHDA, CDR2 SQIVND (reference sequence). V was pared by 7 bases and J by 1 base, with 11 bases between. The CDR3 length is 14 residues. CDR3 in amino acids: CASTRVGSNQPQHF. In nucleotides, the CDR3 is TGTGCCAGTACCAGGGTTGGGAGCAATCAGCCCCAGCATTTT.

In its sample, this clone was seen a few times. The rearrangement joins TRBV7-9 to TRBJ1-1, with TRBD1 matching 8 bases. CDR1 and CDR2 from the germline V gene are SEHNR and FQNEAQ (reference sequence). The CDR3 runs 13 residues. The V and J ends lost 4 bases and 4 bases, in that order; junction bases with no gene match: 2. The CDR3 sequence: CASSSGGGTEAFF. The CDR3 DNA is TGTGCCAGCAGCTCAGGGGGCGGCACTGAAGCTTTCTTT.

The chain is built from TRBV6-5 and TRBJ1-1, with D maybe TRBD1 (5 bases). Per germline, CDR1 MNHEY and CDR2 SVGAGI. This CDR3 region has 13 residues. The V gene lost 5 bases and the J gene lost 1 base, with 8 bases spanning the gap. The CDR3 DNA reads TGTGCCAGCAGTAAAACAGGGAACACTGAAGCTTTCTTT. It encodes CASSKTGNTEAFF.

This clone was picked up a small number of times. The chain employs TRBV19 and TRBJ1-6, with TRBD1 matching over 8 bases. In germline, CDR1 is LNHDA, CDR2 SQIVND (reference sequence). CDR3 length equals 14 residues. V shed 3 bases, J shed 8 bases, and the junction held 3 bases outside the gene matches. The CDR3 sequence is CASSIPGGDSPLHF. The CDR3, as DNA: TGTGCCAGTAGTATTCCAGGGGGCGATTCACCCCTCCACTTT. The complete variable domain, with remaining parts taken from reference TRBV19 and TRBJ1-6, reads DGGITQSPKYLFRKEGQNVTLSCEQNLNHDAMYWYRQDPGQGLRLIYYSQIVNDFQKGDIAEGYSVSREKKESFPLTVTSAQKNPTAFYLCASSIPGGDSPLHFGNGTRLTVT.

V and J are TRBV9 and TRBJ2-2, with D uncertain. V was cut by 3 bases and J by 2 bases, with 5 bases left in between. Germline V CDR1 and CDR2: SGDLS, YYNGEE. This CDR3 comprises 13 residues. The DNA of the CDR3 is TGTGCCAGCAGCGCGTATAACACCGGGGAGCTGTTTTTT. Translating it yields CASSAYNTGELFF.

The CDR3 bases are TGTGCCAGTAGTCCCGACCCCGGCAGGGGCAATCAGCCCCAGCATTTT. Amino acid sequence: CASSPDPGRGNQPQHF. This chain connects TRBV19 to TRBJ1-5; weak D call: TRBD1 (5 bases). The germline V gene encodes CDR1 LNHDA and CDR2 SQIVND (reference sequence). This CDR3 is built from 16 residues. V lost 5 bases to trimming and J lost 2 bases, with 16 bases between them.

The V call is TRBV15, the J call TRBJ1-2; tentative D call: TRBD1 (5 bases). The germline CDR1 and CDR2 sequences are LNHNV and YYDKDF (reference sequence). Trimming cost V 3 bases and J 5 bases, with 25 bases left between them. The CDR3 totals 18 residues. The CDR3 nucleotides are TGTGCCACCAGCAGGTGGCCCTTCCCCGCCAGGGACTATTATGGCTACACCTTC. Encoded protein: CATSRWPFPARDYYGYTF. Looking up the rest from reference TRBV15 and TRBJ1-2 gives the full variable domain: DAMVIQNPRYQVTQFGKPVTLSCSQTLNHNVMYWYQQKSSQAPKLLFHYYDKDFNNEADTPDNFQSRRPNTSFCFLDIRSPGLGDTAMYLCATSRWPFPARDYYGYTFGSGTRLTVV.

The rearrangement links TRBV6-1 to TRBJ1-1; tentative D call: TRBD1 (5 bases). Trimming took 1 base from V and 4 from J, leaving 13 bases between them. The CDR3 length is 15 residues. The germline CDR1 and CDR2 sequences are MNHNS and SASEGT. The CDR3 sequence: CASSEGGGFGTEAFF. The CDR3 DNA reads as TGTGCCAGCAGTGAAGGCGGGGGTTTCGGCACTGAAGCTTTCTTT.

The J gene is TRBJ1-1, the V gene TRBV12-3 or TRBV12-4; TRBD1 agrees at 8 bases. The CDR3 sequence is 13 residues long. Trimming took 5 bases from V and 6 from J; bases not matched to a gene: 5. The CDR3 DNA reads as TGTGCCAGCAGTGGACAGGGTTTGTCTGAAGCTTTCTTT. Its protein product is CASSGQGLSEAFF.

The rearrangement links TRBV6-1 to TRBJ1-2; a possible D gene is TRBD1 (6 bases). The CDR3 is made up of 15 amino acids. Germline V gene sequence: CDR1 MNHNS, CDR2 SASEGT. V lost 1 base to trimming and J lost 3 bases, with 12 bases between them. The DNA of the CDR3 is TGTGCCAGCAGTGAAGACCCGACAGGATACTATGGCTACACCTTC. This codes for CASSEDPTGYYGYTF.

The rearrangement links TRBV7-3 to TRBJ2-2; D possibly corresponds to TRBD1 (6 bases). The CDR3 is 16 amino acids. Trimming took off 3 bases at V and 4 bases at J, with 15 bases between the two ends. CDR1 is SGHTA and CDR2 is FQGTGA in the germline V gene. CDR3 amino acids: CASSFGTQGSTGELFF. The CDR3 DNA reads as TGTGCCAGCAGCTTCGGGACGCAGGGGAGCACCGGGGAGCTGTTTTTT.

This clone turned up a few times. The chain links TRBV9 to TRBJ2-5; the match to TRBD2 covers 9 bases. Germline V gene data show CDR1 as SGDLS and CDR2 as YYNGEE. With 0 bases clipped from V and 3 bases from J, the junction kept 9 bases outside the gene matches. The CDR3 loop spans 17 amino acids. The CDR3 reads CASSVGGNSGGEETQYF. CDR3 DNA: TGTGCCAGCAGCGTAGGAGGTAATAGCGGGGGAGAAGAGACCCAGTACTTC.